Listed below are T cell receptor beta chains from one sample, sequenced in a study of blood T cells in healthy people across ages. TCRdb independently ran MiXCR on the 5' RACE reads; one entry per CDR3 protein. The data show more than 800,000 distinct CDR3 sequences, under 35% seen once. What was sequenced was blood. These receptors came from a woman aged 80 or older in good health. CDR3s include the opening cysteine and the closing phenylalanine or tryptophan. Each record gives: J gene, D gene, clone size, V gene, CDR3 protein, CDR3 DNA. D genes are given only for firm matches. Clone size appears in some rows only: once, few, many, or a class for an expanded clone.

>TRBJ2-5|-|many|TRBV4-2
CASSQDSRGSETQYF
TGTGCCAGCAGCCAAGATTCACGGGGAAGTGAGACCCAGTACTTC
>TRBJ2-7|-|many|TRBV6-2/TRBV6-3
CASSSTLGGYEQYF
TGTGCCAGCAGTTCAACTTTAGGGGGATACGAGCAGTACTTC
>TRBJ2-3|-|once|TRBV6-5
CASRKPGLQHSDTQYF
TGTGCCAGCAGAAAACCGGGCCTCCAGCACTCAGATACGCAGTATTTT
>TRBJ1-2|-|many|TRBV7-2
CASSPRPKANYGYTF
TGTGCCAGCAGCCCTCGCCCTAAAGCTAACTATGGCTACACCTTC
>TRBJ2-3|-|once|TRBV12-3/TRBV12-4
CASRGPTTSTDTQYF
TGTGCCAGCAGGGGACCCACTACGTCCACAGATACGCAGTATTTT
>TRBJ1-5|-|-|TRBV19
CASSIQAQGNQPQHF
TGTGCCAGTAGTATACAGGCGCAGGGGAATCAGCCCCAGCATTTT
>TRBJ1-2|-|few|TRBV7-2
CASSLKGRGYGYTF
TGTGCCAGCAGCTTAAAGGGCCGAGGCTATGGCTACACCTTC
>TRBJ1-6|-|-|TRBV12-3/TRBV12-4
CASSLGSSPLHF
TGTGCCAGCAGTTTAGGGTCCTCACCCCTCCACTTT
>TRBJ2-2|-|-|TRBV7-2
CASSLKFFGRGVYTGELFF
TGTGCCAGCAGCTTAAAGTTTTTCGGCCGCGGGGTGTACACCGGGGAGCTGTTTTTT
>TRBJ2-2|-|-|TRBV18
CASSVLGADTGELFF
TGTGCCAGCTCAGTATTAGGCGCGGACACCGGGGAGCTGTTTTTT
>TRBJ2-1|TRBD2|many|TRBV5-1
CASGKGTIEQFF
TGCGCCAGCGGAAAGGGGACTATCGAGCAGTTCTTC
>TRBJ1-1|-|-|TRBV6-2/TRBV6-3
CASRVGHTEAFF
TGTGCCAGCCGTGTCGGACACACTGAAGCTTTCTTT
>TRBJ2-7|-|many|TRBV7-2
CASSFGGRSSYEQYF
TGTGCCAGCAGCTTCGGGGGAAGAAGCTCCTACGAGCAGTACTTC
>TRBJ1-5|TRBD1|-|TRBV20-1
CSAGTDRGPQHF
TGCAGTGCAGGGACAGATCGTGGGCCCCAGCATTTT
>TRBJ1-4|-|many|TRBV20-1
CSASPSTNEKLFF
TGCAGTGCTAGCCCCTCAACTAATGAAAAACTGTTTTTT
>TRBJ2-1|TRBD2|-|TRBV7-2
CASSLGGLAGGSYNEQFF
TGTGCCAGCAGCTTAGGGGGACTAGCGGGAGGTTCCTACAATGAGCAGTTCTTC
>TRBJ1-3|-|-|TRBV18
CASSPKPPPGNTIYF
TGTGCCAGCTCACCAAAGCCCCCTCCTGGAAACACCATATATTTT
>TRBJ2-7|TRBD2|-|TRBV7-9
CTSRPYGTSGGAYEQYF
TGTACCAGCAGGCCCTACGGAACTAGCGGGGGTGCCTACGAGCAGTACTTC
>TRBJ2-7|TRBD1|many|TRBV7-2
CASSLGTGPSREQYF
TGTGCCAGCAGCTTAGGGACAGGACCCTCGAGGGAGCAGTACTTC
>TRBJ2-5|-|-|TRBV7-6
CASSLGRHQETQDF
TGTGCCAGCAGCTTAGGACGACACCAAGAGACCCAGGACTTC
>TRBJ2-7|-|many|TRBV6-1
CASSLAGREQYF
TGTGCCAGCAGTTTGGCAGGGCGCGAGCAGTACTTC
>TRBJ2-5|-|-|TRBV10-3
CAISESSQETQYF
TGTGCCATCAGTGAGTCTAGCCAAGAGACCCAGTACTTC
>TRBJ2-5|-|few|TRBV7-9
CASSSGSTSGANNEQYF
TGTGCCAGCAGCTCAGGTAGCACATCCGGGGCGAACAATGAGCAGTACTTC